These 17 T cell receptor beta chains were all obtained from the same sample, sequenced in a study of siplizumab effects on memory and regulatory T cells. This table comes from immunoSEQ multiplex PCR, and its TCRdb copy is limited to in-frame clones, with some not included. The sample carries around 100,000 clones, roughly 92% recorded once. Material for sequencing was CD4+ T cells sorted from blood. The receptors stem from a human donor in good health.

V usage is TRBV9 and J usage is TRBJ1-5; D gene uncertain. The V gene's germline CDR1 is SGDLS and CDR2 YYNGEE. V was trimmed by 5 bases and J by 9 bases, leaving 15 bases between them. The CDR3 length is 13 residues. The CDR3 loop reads CASSATTVRPQHF. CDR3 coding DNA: TGTGCCAGCAGTGCAACGACGGTTCGGCCCCAGCATTTT.

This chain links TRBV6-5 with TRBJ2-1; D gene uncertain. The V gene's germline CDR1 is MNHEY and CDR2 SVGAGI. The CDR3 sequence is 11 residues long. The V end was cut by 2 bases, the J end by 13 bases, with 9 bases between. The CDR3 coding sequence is TGTGCCAGCAGTTACGGTCGGCATCAGTTCTTC. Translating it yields CASSYGRHQFF.

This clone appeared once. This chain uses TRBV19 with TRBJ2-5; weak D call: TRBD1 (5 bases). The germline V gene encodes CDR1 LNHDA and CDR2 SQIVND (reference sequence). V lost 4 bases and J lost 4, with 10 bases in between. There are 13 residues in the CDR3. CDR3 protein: CASSNTGPETQYF. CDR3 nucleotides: TGTGCCAGTAGTAACACAGGTCCAGAGACCCAGTACTTC. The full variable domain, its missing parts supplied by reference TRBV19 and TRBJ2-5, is DGGITQSPKYLFRKEGQNVTLSCEQNLNHDAMYWYRQDPGQGLRLIYYSQIVNDFQKGDIAEGYSVSREKKESFPLTVTSAQKNPTAFYLCASSNTGPETQYFGPGTRLLVL.

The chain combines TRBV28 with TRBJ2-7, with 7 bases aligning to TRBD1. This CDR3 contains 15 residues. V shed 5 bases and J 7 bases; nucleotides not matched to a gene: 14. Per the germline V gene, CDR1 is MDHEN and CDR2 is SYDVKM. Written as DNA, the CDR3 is TGTGCCAGCAGTGGTCGACAGGGAAGGTTGTTTGAGCAGTACTTC. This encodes CASSGRQGRLFEQYF.

CDR3 DNA sequence: TGTGCCACGGCCTTAAGGTCTGGGGCCAACGTCCTGACTTTC. Its protein product is CATALRSGANVLTF. This rearrangement joins TRBV7-8 to TRBJ2-6; D is unclear. Trimming pared 10 bases from V and 1 base from J, leaving 11 bases between. CDR1 is SGHVS and CDR2 is FQNEAQ in the germline V gene. The CDR3 extends over 14 amino acids.

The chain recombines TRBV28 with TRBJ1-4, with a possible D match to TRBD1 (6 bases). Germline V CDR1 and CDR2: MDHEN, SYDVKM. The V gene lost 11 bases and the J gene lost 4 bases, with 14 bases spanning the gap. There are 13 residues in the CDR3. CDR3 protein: CASQQGGNEKLFF. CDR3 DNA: TGTGCCTCACAACAGGGTGGTAATGAAAAACTGTTTTTT.

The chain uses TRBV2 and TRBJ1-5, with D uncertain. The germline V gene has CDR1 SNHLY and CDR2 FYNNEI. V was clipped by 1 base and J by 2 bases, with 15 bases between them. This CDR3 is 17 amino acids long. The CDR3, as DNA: TGTGCCAGCAGTGAAGGCGATCCGGGGAGAGGCAATCAGCCCCAGCATTTT. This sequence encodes CASSEGDPGRGNQPQHF.

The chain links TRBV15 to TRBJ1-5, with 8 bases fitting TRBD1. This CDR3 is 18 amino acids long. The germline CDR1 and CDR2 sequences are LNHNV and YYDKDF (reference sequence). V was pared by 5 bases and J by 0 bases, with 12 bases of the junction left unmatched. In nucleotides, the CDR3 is TGTGCCACCAGCTCACGCTCCTCCGGGACAGGTAGCAATCAGCCCCAGCATTTT. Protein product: CATSSRSSGTGSNQPQHF.

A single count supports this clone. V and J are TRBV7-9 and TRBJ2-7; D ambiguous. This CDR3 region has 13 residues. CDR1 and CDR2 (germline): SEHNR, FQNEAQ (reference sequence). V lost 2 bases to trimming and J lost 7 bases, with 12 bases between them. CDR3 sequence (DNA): TGTGCCAGCAGCTTATCCAGCCTTGGTGAGCAGTACTTC. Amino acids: CASSLSSLGEQYF.

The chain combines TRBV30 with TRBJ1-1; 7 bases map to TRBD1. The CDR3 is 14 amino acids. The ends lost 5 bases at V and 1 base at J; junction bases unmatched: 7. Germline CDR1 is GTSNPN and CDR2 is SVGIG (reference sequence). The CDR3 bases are TGTGCCTGGGGACCGGGACAGAGGAACACTGAAGCTTTCTTT. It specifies CAWGPGQRNTEAFF.

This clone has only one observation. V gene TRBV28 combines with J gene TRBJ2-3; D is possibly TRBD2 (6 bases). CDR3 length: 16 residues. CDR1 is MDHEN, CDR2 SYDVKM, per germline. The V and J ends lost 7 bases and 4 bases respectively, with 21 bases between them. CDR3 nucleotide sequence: TGTGCCAGCATCCCTAAGAGAGGGAGGATATCAGATACGCAGTATTTT. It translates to CASIPKRGRISDTQYF.

DNA of the CDR3: TGTGCCAGCTCAAAGGGTGTGAGTCAGCCCCAGCATTTT. This encodes CASSKGVSQPQHF. V and J are TRBV18 and TRBJ1-5; D unresolved. The germline V gene encodes CDR1 KGHSH and CDR2 LQKENI. V was trimmed by 5 bases and J by 6 bases, leaving 11 bases between them. There are 13 residues in the CDR3.

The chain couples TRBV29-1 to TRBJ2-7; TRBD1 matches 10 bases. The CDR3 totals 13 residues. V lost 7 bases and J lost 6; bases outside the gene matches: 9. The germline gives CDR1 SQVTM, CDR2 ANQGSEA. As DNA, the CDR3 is TGCAGCGCCTACCGGGACAGGGGCCGCGAGCAGTACTTC. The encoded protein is CSAYRDRGREQYF.

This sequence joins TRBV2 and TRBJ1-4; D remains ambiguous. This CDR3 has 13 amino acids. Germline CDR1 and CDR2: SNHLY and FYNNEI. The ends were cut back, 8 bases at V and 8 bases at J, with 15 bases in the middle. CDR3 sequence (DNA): TGTGCCAGCGGGGTTAGGGTCTACGAAAAACTGTTTTTT. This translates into CASGVRVYEKLFF. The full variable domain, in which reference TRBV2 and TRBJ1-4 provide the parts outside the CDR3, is EPEVTQTPSHQVTQMGQEVILRCVPISNHLYFYWYRQILGQKVEFLVSFYNNEISEKSEIFDDQFSVERPDGSNFTLKIRSTKLEDSAMYFCASGVRVYEKLFFGSGTQLSVL.

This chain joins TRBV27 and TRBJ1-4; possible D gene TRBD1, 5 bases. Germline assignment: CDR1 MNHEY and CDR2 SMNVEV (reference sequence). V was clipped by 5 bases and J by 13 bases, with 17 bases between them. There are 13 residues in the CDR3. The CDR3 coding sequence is TGTGCCAGCAGTCCGCTTGGGGGTGGGGGACTGTTTTTT. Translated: CASSPLGGGGLFF. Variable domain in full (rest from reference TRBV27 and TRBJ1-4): EAQVTQNPRYLITVTGKKLTVTCSQNMNHEYMSWYRQDPGLGLRQIYYSMNVEVTDKGDVPEGYKVSRKEKRNFPLILESPSPNQTSLYFCASSPLGGGGLFFGSGTQLSVL.

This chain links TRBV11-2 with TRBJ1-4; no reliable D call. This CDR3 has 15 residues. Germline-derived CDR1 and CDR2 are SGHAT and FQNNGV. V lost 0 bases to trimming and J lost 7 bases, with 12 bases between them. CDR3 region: CASSLDGRWGEKLFF. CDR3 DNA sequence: TGTGCCAGCAGCTTAGACGGGAGGTGGGGTGAAAAACTGTTTTTT.

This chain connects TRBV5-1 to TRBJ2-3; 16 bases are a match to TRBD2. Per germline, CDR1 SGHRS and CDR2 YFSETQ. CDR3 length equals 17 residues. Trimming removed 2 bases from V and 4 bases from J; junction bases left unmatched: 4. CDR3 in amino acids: CASSFGTSGRAADTQYF. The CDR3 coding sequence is TGCGCCAGCAGCTTCGGGACTAGCGGGAGGGCGGCAGATACGCAGTATTTT.